Described below is a single T cell receptor (beta chain) sequence and its context. This CDR3 has 16 amino acids. V lost 3 bases and J lost 5; bases outside the gene matches: 9. Germline V gene lookup returns CDR1 SGHNT and CDR2 YENEEA. The record originates from a study of blood T cell repertoires in COVID-19. Here immunoSEQ multiplex PCR was the method, and the copy in TCRdb shows in-frame clones only, minus some. The sample carries some 150,000 clones, around 80% recorded once. The clonotype comes from a human donor in a cohort sampled during active COVID-19. Sequenced input: peripheral blood. The chain has TRBV11-3 and TRBJ2-2; 7 bases are shared with TRBD1. The CDR3 coding sequence is TGTGCCAGCAGCTTGACAGGGATGATGGGGACCGGGGAGCTGTTTTTT. Its protein product is CASSLTGMMGTGELFF.